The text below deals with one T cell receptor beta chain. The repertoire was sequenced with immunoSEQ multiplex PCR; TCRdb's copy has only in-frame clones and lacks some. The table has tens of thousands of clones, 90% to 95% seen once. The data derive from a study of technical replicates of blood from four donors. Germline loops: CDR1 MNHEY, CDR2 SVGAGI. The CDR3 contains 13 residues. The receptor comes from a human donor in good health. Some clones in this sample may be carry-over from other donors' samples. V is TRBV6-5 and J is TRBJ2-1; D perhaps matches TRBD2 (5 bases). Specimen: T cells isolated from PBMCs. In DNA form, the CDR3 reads TGTGCTCTGGGGAGTCCCCCCTACAATGAGCAGTTCTTC. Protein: CALGSPPYNEQFF.